This T cell receptor (beta chain) was recovered during a study of vaccination and CD4 T cells after COVID-19. The wider study: Convalescent individuals numbered four females and six males, two being Hispanic.

Study observations and caveats: In convalescent patients, a median about 88% of post-vaccine SARS-CoV-2-reactive clones appeared only after vaccination.

With the Oncomine TCR Beta short-read assay, DNA from cultured CD4+ T cells was sequenced. TCRdb redid the calling of the PCR reads with MiXCR, one entry per CDR3 protein. In the table there are 9,500 to 15,000 distinct CDR3 sequences, 45% to 55% of which are singletons. Trimming stripped 5 bases from V and 4 bases from J, with 14 bases between. CDR1 is SGHTA and CDR2 is FQGNSA in the germline V gene. The CDR3 spans 15 residues. Indicated treatment: approximately 11-day PBMC culture with coronavirus spike peptide pools or control peptides (ViraFEST assay). TCRs were sequenced by ViraFEST after antigen-specific T cells had been expanded with peptide pools. The table lists this clonotype with a few counts. Its antigen remains unidentified.

The sample taken for sequencing was CD4+ T cells from blood, cultured in vitro. The V gene is TRBV7-2, the J gene TRBJ2-2; the D is unclear. This sequence originates from a human donor who had recovered from COVID-19. In nucleotides, the CDR3 is TGTGCCAGCAGCCCAGACACCCGTGGCACCGGGGAGCTGTTTTTT. Translating it yields CASSPDTRGTGELFF.